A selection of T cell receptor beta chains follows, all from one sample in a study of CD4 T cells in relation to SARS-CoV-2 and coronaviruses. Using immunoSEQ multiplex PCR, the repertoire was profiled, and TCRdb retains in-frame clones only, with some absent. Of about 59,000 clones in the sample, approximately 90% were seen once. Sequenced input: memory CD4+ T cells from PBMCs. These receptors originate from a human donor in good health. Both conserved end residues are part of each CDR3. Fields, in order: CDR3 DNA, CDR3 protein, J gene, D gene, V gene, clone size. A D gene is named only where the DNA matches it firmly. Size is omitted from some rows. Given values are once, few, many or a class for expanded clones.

CDR3nt: TGTGCCAGCAGTGCCAGGGTTCGCAACGAGCAGTACTTC; CDR3aa: CASSARVRNEQYF; j_gene: TRBJ2-7; d_gene: .; v_gene: TRBV2; abundance: once
CDR3nt: TGTGCCTGGAGACAGGGGGCGGGTGAGCAGTACTTC; CDR3aa: CAWRQGAGEQYF; j_gene: TRBJ2-7; d_gene: TRBD1; v_gene: TRBV30; abundance: .
CDR3nt: TGTGCCAGCAGCCCTCGGTGGGATACGCAGTATTTT; CDR3aa: CASSPRWDTQYF; j_gene: TRBJ2-3; d_gene: .; v_gene: TRBV14; abundance: .
CDR3nt: TGTGCCAGCAGTTACTCGGGACTTCCTATTCAGTACTTC; CDR3aa: CASSYSGLPIQYF; j_gene: TRBJ2-4; d_gene: .; v_gene: TRBV6-2/TRBV6-3; abundance: .
CDR3nt: TGCGCCAGCAGCCAAGAAGGACAATATAGCAATCAGCCCCAGCATTTT; CDR3aa: CASSQEGQYSNQPQHF; j_gene: TRBJ1-5; d_gene: .; v_gene: TRBV4-1; abundance: .
CDR3nt: TGTGCCAGCAGTCGCTTAGGGACACAAGAGACCCAGTACTTC; CDR3aa: CASSRLGTQETQYF; j_gene: TRBJ2-5; d_gene: .; v_gene: TRBV7-7; abundance: once
CDR3nt: TGTGCCAGCAGCTTGGGCGGGAGGGGCTCTTACAATGAGCAGTTCTTC; CDR3aa: CASSLGGRGSYNEQFF; j_gene: TRBJ2-1; d_gene: TRBD2; v_gene: TRBV5-4; abundance: .
CDR3nt: TGTGCCAGTAGTATAGCGGCGGGACTAGCGGGACTTTTCTACGAGCAGTACTTC; CDR3aa: CASSIAAGLAGLFYEQYF; j_gene: TRBJ2-7; d_gene: TRBD2; v_gene: TRBV19; abundance: .
CDR3nt: TGTGCCAGCAGCTTACACGGCGGCTATGGCTACACCTTC; CDR3aa: CASSLHGGYGYTF; j_gene: TRBJ1-2; d_gene: .; v_gene: TRBV7-3; abundance: .
CDR3nt: TGTGCCAGCAGTTTATTCAAGAACACTGAAGCTTTCTTT; CDR3aa: CASSLFKNTEAFF; j_gene: TRBJ1-1; d_gene: .; v_gene: TRBV28; abundance: .
CDR3nt: TGTGCCAGCAGCCAGGACAGGGGCAATCAGCCCCAGCATTTT; CDR3aa: CASSQDRGNQPQHF; j_gene: TRBJ1-5; d_gene: TRBD1; v_gene: TRBV7-2; abundance: .
CDR3nt: TGTGCCAGCGGCTTTACTAGCGAGACCCTAGAGACCCAGTACTTC; CDR3aa: CASGFTSETLETQYF; j_gene: TRBJ2-5; d_gene: TRBD2; v_gene: TRBV7-2; abundance: .
CDR3nt: TGTGCCAGCAGCTACCGCGGGACTAGCGGGAGTGGTGAGCAGTTCTTC; CDR3aa: CASSYRGTSGSGEQFF; j_gene: TRBJ2-1; d_gene: TRBD2; v_gene: TRBV7-9; abundance: .
CDR3nt: TGCGCCAGCAGGGGCGATACTAGCACAGATACGCAGTATTTT; CDR3aa: CASRGDTSTDTQYF; j_gene: TRBJ2-3; d_gene: .; v_gene: TRBV5-1; abundance: .
CDR3nt: TGCGCCAGCAGCCGCGTAGCGGGAGGGACCTTGGATACGCAGTATTTT; CDR3aa: CASSRVAGGTLDTQYF; j_gene: TRBJ2-3; d_gene: TRBD2; v_gene: TRBV5-1; abundance: .
CDR3nt: TGCAGTGCTAGTATGAACACTGAAGCTTTCTTT; CDR3aa: CSASMNTEAFF; j_gene: TRBJ1-1; d_gene: .; v_gene: TRBV20-1; abundance: .
CDR3nt: TGTGCCAGCAGTGCAGACAGGGGGCCCTATAATTCACCCCTCCACTTT; CDR3aa: CASSADRGPYNSPLHF; j_gene: TRBJ1-6; d_gene: TRBD1; v_gene: TRBV28; abundance: few
CDR3nt: TGTGCCAGCATTCGAAGGGCAGGACATCCCGAGCAGTACTTC; CDR3aa: CASIRRAGHPEQYF; j_gene: TRBJ2-7; d_gene: .; v_gene: TRBV6-5; abundance: .
CDR3nt: TGTGCCAGCAGCCCCCCGCCGGGGAGCGTAAGGCCCTACGAGCAGTACTTC; CDR3aa: CASSPPPGSVRPYEQYF; j_gene: TRBJ2-7; d_gene: .; v_gene: TRBV5-4; abundance: .
CDR3nt: TGTGCCAGCAGCGTAGGTTTAAGCCTGAACTATTTAACAGATACGCAGTATTTT; CDR3aa: CASSVGLSLNYLTDTQYF; j_gene: TRBJ2-3; d_gene: .; v_gene: TRBV9; abundance: .
CDR3nt: TGTGCCAGCAGCAAGGGCGGCACTTGGTCTGGAAACACCATATATTTT; CDR3aa: CASSKGGTWSGNTIYF; j_gene: TRBJ1-3; d_gene: .; v_gene: TRBV27; abundance: .
CDR3nt: TGTGCCAGCAGCTTACGTAGTAAGGGTGATGGCTACACCTTC; CDR3aa: CASSLRSKGDGYTF; j_gene: TRBJ1-2; d_gene: .; v_gene: TRBV7-2; abundance: .
CDR3nt: TGTGCCAGCAGCTTCAGGGACCAACTCTATCAGCCCCAGCATTTT; CDR3aa: CASSFRDQLYQPQHF; j_gene: TRBJ1-5; d_gene: .; v_gene: TRBV5-5; abundance: .
CDR3nt: TGTGCCAGCAGCTTGGTAGACAGTAGAAATTCACCCCTCCACTTT; CDR3aa: CASSLVDSRNSPLHF; j_gene: TRBJ1-6; d_gene: .; v_gene: TRBV5-5; abundance: .
CDR3nt: TGTGCCAGCAGTTTTCGGATCGGGCAGGGCAGACCCTACGAGCAGTACTTC; CDR3aa: CASSFRIGQGRPYEQYF; j_gene: TRBJ2-7; d_gene: .; v_gene: TRBV27; abundance: .
CDR3nt: TGTGCCAGCAGGTCCGGGACAGGGTCCTACGAGCAGTACTTC; CDR3aa: CASRSGTGSYEQYF; j_gene: TRBJ2-7; d_gene: TRBD1; v_gene: TRBV6-5; abundance: .
CDR3nt: TGTGCCAGCAGACTAAGCACTGAAGCTTTCTTT; CDR3aa: CASRLSTEAFF; j_gene: TRBJ1-1; d_gene: .; v_gene: TRBV2; abundance: .
CDR3nt: TGTGCCAGCAGCTCCTACCCGACCGGGGAGCTGTTTTTT; CDR3aa: CASSSYPTGELFF; j_gene: TRBJ2-2; d_gene: .; v_gene: TRBV7-2; abundance: .
CDR3nt: TGTGCCAGCAGAGAAACCGGGACAGGGGTCTTGGCGGCTTTCTTT; CDR3aa: CASRETGTGVLAAFF; j_gene: TRBJ1-1; d_gene: TRBD1; v_gene: TRBV6-6; abundance: .
CDR3nt: TGTGCCAGCAGTAGGGACAGGGGATCCTCTGGGGCCAACGTCCTGACTTTC; CDR3aa: CASSRDRGSSGANVLTF; j_gene: TRBJ2-6; d_gene: TRBD1; v_gene: TRBV5-4; abundance: .
CDR3nt: TGTGCCAGCAGCCGCGGGGGGGGAAACACCATATATTTT; CDR3aa: CASSRGGGNTIYF; j_gene: TRBJ1-3; d_gene: .; v_gene: TRBV7-8; abundance: .
CDR3nt: TGTGCCAGCAGTGAAGCGCGGTGGGTTCAGGGCAATCAGCCCCAGCATTTT; CDR3aa: CASSEARWVQGNQPQHF; j_gene: TRBJ1-5; d_gene: .; v_gene: TRBV6-1; abundance: .
CDR3nt: TGTGCCAGCAGTGATTGGGGAGTGAGGCAAGAGACCCAGTACTTC; CDR3aa: CASSDWGVRQETQYF; j_gene: TRBJ2-5; d_gene: .; v_gene: TRBV2; abundance: .
CDR3nt: TGTGCCAGCAGGGTTCAGTGGACTAGCGGGAGTTTCTACGAGCAGTACTTC; CDR3aa: CASRVQWTSGSFYEQYF; j_gene: TRBJ2-7; d_gene: TRBD2; v_gene: TRBV5-5; abundance: once
CDR3nt: TGTGCCAGCTCACTAGCGGGAGGGCCCAGTGAGCAGTTCTTC; CDR3aa: CASSLAGGPSEQFF; j_gene: TRBJ2-1; d_gene: TRBD2; v_gene: TRBV18; abundance: .